Below are 5 T cell receptor beta chains sequenced from a single sample in a study of cytomegalovirus exposure and HLA in healthy donors. The primer mix had 60 Vbeta and 13 Jbeta primers. The repertoire was sequenced with immunoSEQ multiplex PCR; TCRdb's copy has only in-frame clones and lacks some. This sample has some 190,000 clones, with roughly 77% found just once. Sequencing was performed on PBMCs. These receptors were taken from a woman aged 50 to 65 in good health and CMV-seronegative.

V and J are TRBV7-2 and TRBJ2-5; TRBD1 matches 8 bases. Germline CDR1 and CDR2: SGHTA and FQGNSA. Trimming took 4 bases from V and 0 from J; bases not matched to a gene: 4. This CDR3 contains 15 residues. CDR3 sequence: CASSSGDRNQETQYF. CDR3 DNA: TGTGCCAGCAGCTCAGGGGACAGGAACCAAGAGACCCAGTACTTC.

The chain combines TRBV6-5 with TRBJ2-7, with 13 bases aligning to TRBD2. The CDR3 covers 16 residues. CDR1 is MNHEY, CDR2 SVGAGI, per germline. V shed 4 bases and J 3 bases; nucleotides not matched to a gene: 6. Here the CDR3 reads CASSSGLAGVFYEQYF. The CDR3 DNA is TGTGCCAGCAGTTCAGGACTAGCGGGAGTCTTCTACGAGCAGTACTTC.

The CDR3 loop reads CASSRTGYNEQFF. The CDR3, as DNA: TGTGCCAGCAGCCGCACTGGCTACAATGAGCAGTTCTTC. The chain links TRBV11-3 to TRBJ2-1; D not resolved. This CDR3 contains 13 residues. The germline CDR1 and CDR2 sequences are SGHNT and YENEEA. Trimming removed 5 bases at V and 3 bases at J, with 8 bases between.

V is TRBV5-1 and J is TRBJ1-6; tentatively, D is TRBD1 (6 bases). The V end was cut by 5 bases, the J end by 6 bases, with 12 bases between. Germline V gene lookup returns CDR1 SGHRS and CDR2 YFSETQ. This CDR3 spans 14 amino acids. CDR3 DNA sequence: TGCGCCAGCAGGGGGGCAGGCCTTAATTCACCCCTCCACTTT. Translation gives CASRGAGLNSPLHF.

The genes are TRBV6-1 and TRBJ1-2, with D hard to call. V was shortened by 1 base and J by 6 bases, with 9 bases between the two germline ends. CDR3 size: 13 residues. Germline V gives CDR1 MNHNS, CDR2 SASEGT. CDR3 bases: TGTGCCAGCAGTGAAGTTTTACGGGATGGCTACACCTTC. It encodes CASSEVLRDGYTF.